The clone carrying this T cell receptor beta chain was observed a single time. Its antigen is unknown. Using immunoSEQ multiplex PCR, the repertoire was profiled, and TCRdb retains in-frame clones only, with some absent. Counted here are some 41,000 clones, around nine tenths occurring once; the ten biggest clones make up roughly 0.51%. The CDR3 has 13 residues. The V end was cut by 3 bases, the J end by 3 bases, with 7 bases between. Germline V gene data show CDR1 as SEHNR and CDR2 as FQNEAQ (reference sequence). The sample comes from a study of OX40 agonist ivuxolimab in advanced cancers. Overall study results and limits: The mean number of expanded clones was higher in CD8+ T cells than in CD4+. At doses 0.1 to 3.0 mg/kg, CD4+ and CD8+ clones expanded.

The chain has TRBV7-9 and TRBJ2-3; D is possibly TRBD2 (6 bases). The sequence came from an adult with an advanced solid tumor such as melanoma, head and neck, liver or kidney cancer. Here the sequenced sample was CD4+ or CD8+ T cells sorted from blood, taken in a trial of the OX40 agonist ivuxolimab. CDR3 region: CASSLEGTDTQYF. Here the CDR3 DNA reads TGTGCCAGCAGCTTGGAGGGGACAGATACGCAGTATTTT.